This TCR beta chain was profiled in a study of human T cells and chemical hapten exposure. Study-wide context: During the roughly 25-week study period, patients had diphenylcyclopropenone applied to the scalp every week.

Specified time point: patch test 2, 6 weeks after DPC sensitization. Treatment denoted: therapeutic diphenylcyclopropenone sensitization with weekly scalp DPC. TCRdb re-called the RACE reads through MiXCR, storing one row per CDR3 protein. The sample has tens of thousands of distinct CDR3 sequences, roughly 9.6% seen once. Per the germline V gene, CDR1 is SGHVS and CDR2 is FNYEAQ. CDR3 length: 16 residues. V trimming: 5 bases; J trimming: 2 bases; junction bases outside the gene matches: 9. This clonotype originated in a man aged 40-50 years with alopecia areata. Some clones in this sample may be carry-over from other donors' samples. This sequence joins TRBV7-6 and TRBJ2-5, with TRBD2 matching over 9 bases. The specimen comprised whole blood, sampled in connection with sensitization to the hapten diphenylcyclopropenone (DPC). In nucleotides, the CDR3 is TGTGCCAGCAGCCCAGCGGGAGGAAGTGAACAAGAGACCCAGTACTTC. Translation gives CASSPAGGSEQETQYF. The variable domain in full, with the rest retrieved from reference TRBV7-6 and TRBJ2-5, is GAGVSQSPRYKVTKRGQDVALRCDPISGHVSLYWYRQALGQGPEFLTYFNYEAQQDKSGLPNDRFSAERPEGSISTLTIQRTEQRDSAMYRCASSPAGGSEQETQYFGPGTRLLVL.